This T cell receptor (beta chain) derives from a study of OX40 agonist ivuxolimab in advanced cancers. The CDR3 covers 12 residues. Germline V lookup: CDR1 LNHNV, CDR2 YYDKDF (reference sequence). Trimming took off 0 bases at V and 7 bases at J, with 6 bases between the two ends. Measured with immunoSEQ multiplex PCR; TCRdb has only the in-frame clones, and not every one. The table has about 48,000 clones, about four fifths seen once. The chain links TRBV15 to TRBJ1-1; D ambiguous. The sequencing here drew on CD4+ or CD8+ T cells sorted from blood, taken in a trial of the OX40 agonist ivuxolimab. This TCR was sampled from an adult with an advanced solid tumor such as melanoma, head and neck, liver or kidney cancer. The CDR3 nucleotides read TGTGCCACCAGCAGAGATGGACTTGAAGCTTTCTTT. Translated, it gives CATSRDGLEAFF.